A selection of T cell receptor beta chains follows, all from one sample in a study of shared clonotypes between healthy human individuals. Sequencing used immunoSEQ multiplex PCR; TCRdb keeps in-frame clones, though not all of them. The sample contains some 2,400,000 clones, approximately 96% of which appear only once. What was sequenced was naive CD4+ T cells sorted from blood. The receptors come from a man aged 18 to 30 in good health. CDR3s include the opening cysteine and the closing phenylalanine or tryptophan. Each record gives: D gene, J gene, clone size, V gene, CDR3 protein, CDR3 DNA. A D gene is named only where the DNA matches it firmly. Clone sizes are given selectively: once, few, many, or a class where the clone is expanded.

D: .
J: TRBJ1-3
size: .
V: TRBV30
CDR3: CAWSDGSAGNTIYF
DNA: TGTGCCTGGAGTGACGGGAGTGCCGGAAACACCATATATTTT

D: .
J: TRBJ2-3
size: .
V: TRBV5-6
CDR3: CASRGLSTQYF
DNA: TGTGCCAGCAGGGGACTTTCTACGCAGTATTTT

D: .
J: TRBJ2-5
size: .
V: TRBV6-5
CDR3: CASSTRETQYF
DNA: TGTGCCAGCAGTACGCGGGAGACCCAGTACTTC

D: TRBD1
J: TRBJ1-6
size: .
V: TRBV7-9
CDR3: CASSPSDRGINSPLHF
DNA: TGTGCCAGCAGCCCCTCGGACAGGGGGATTAATTCACCCCTCCACTTT

D: TRBD1
J: TRBJ2-7
size: .
V: TRBV18
CDR3: CASSPGQGGEQYF
DNA: TGTGCCAGCTCACCGGGACAGGGCGGCGAGCAGTACTTC

D: .
J: TRBJ2-7
size: .
V: TRBV28
CDR3: CASSAWPLPGRGKPYEQYF
DNA: TGTGCCAGCAGCGCTTGGCCCCTACCAGGCCGGGGCAAACCCTACGAGCAGTACTTC

D: .
J: TRBJ1-1
size: .
V: TRBV29-1
CDR3: CSVEDLGVTEAFF
DNA: TGCAGCGTTGAAGACCTCGGGGTGACTGAAGCTTTCTTT

D: .
J: TRBJ2-7
size: once
V: TRBV6-1
CDR3: CASSEVGGGWSYEQYF
DNA: TGTGCCAGCAGTGAAGTCGGAGGGGGCTGGTCCTACGAGCAGTACTTC

D: TRBD1
J: TRBJ2-7
size: .
V: TRBV6-5
CDR3: CASSDSDRDYEQYF
DNA: TGTGCCAGCAGTGATTCGGACAGGGACTACGAGCAGTACTTC

D: .
J: TRBJ2-5
size: once
V: TRBV10-2
CDR3: CASSETAPRETQYF
DNA: TGCGCCAGCAGTGAGACGGCTCCTCGGGAGACCCAGTACTTC

D: TRBD2
J: TRBJ2-1
size: .
V: TRBV11-2
CDR3: CASSTTSVFNNEQFF
DNA: TGTGCCAGCAGTACTACTAGCGTGTTTAACAATGAGCAGTTCTTC

D: .
J: TRBJ2-1
size: .
V: TRBV7-7
CDR3: CASSKDTYNEQFF
DNA: TGTGCTAGCAGCAAGGACACCTACAATGAGCAGTTCTTC

D: .
J: TRBJ1-1
size: .
V: TRBV6-6
CDR3: CASSPGGPENTEAFF
DNA: TGTGCCAGCAGTCCCGGAGGGCCTGAGAACACTGAAGCTTTCTTT

D: .
J: TRBJ2-2
size: .
V: TRBV12-5
CDR3: CASGSARSLDRPNTGELFF
DNA: TGTGCTAGTGGTTCCGCCCGGTCGCTGGACAGACCGAACACCGGGGAGCTGTTTTTT

D: TRBD1
J: TRBJ1-6
size: .
V: TRBV18
CDR3: CASSPRPGTARGANSPLHF
DNA: TGTGCCAGCTCACCACGTCCCGGGACAGCCCGGGGGGCTAATTCACCCCTCCACTTT

D: .
J: TRBJ2-7
size: .
V: TRBV7-2
CDR3: CASSPYPGRGYEQYF
DNA: TGTGCCAGCAGCCCCTACCCGGGCAGGGGTTACGAGCAGTACTTC

D: .
J: TRBJ1-5
size: .
V: TRBV6-1
CDR3: CASSERSNQPQHF
DNA: TGTGCCAGCAGTGAACGGAGCAATCAGCCCCAGCATTTT

D: .
J: TRBJ2-7
size: .
V: TRBV7-2
CDR3: CASSGFSYEQYF
DNA: TGTGCCAGCAGCGGGTTTAGCTACGAGCAGTACTTC

D: .
J: TRBJ1-4
size: .
V: TRBV2
CDR3: CASSGPGATNEKLFF
DNA: TGTGCCAGCAGTGGACCGGGAGCAACTAATGAAAAACTGTTTTTT

D: .
J: TRBJ1-1
size: .
V: TRBV6-5
CDR3: CASSYWGPANTEAFF
DNA: TGTGCCAGCAGCTACTGGGGGCCAGCAAACACTGAAGCTTTCTTT

D: .
J: TRBJ1-5
size: .
V: TRBV4-1
CDR3: CASSQGPNGSPRQPQHF
DNA: TGCGCCAGCAGCCAAGGTCCGAACGGATCCCCCAGGCAGCCCCAGCATTTT

D: TRBD1
J: TRBJ1-5
size: .
V: TRBV6-5
CDR3: CASRTGGLNQPQHF
DNA: TGTGCCAGCAGGACAGGGGGCCTTAATCAGCCCCAGCATTTT

D: .
J: TRBJ1-6
size: .
V: TRBV28
CDR3: CATRGGGQLHSPLHF
DNA: TGTGCCACTCGTGGTGGGGGGCAGTTGCATTCACCCCTCCACTTT

D: .
J: TRBJ1-6
size: .
V: TRBV30
CDR3: CAWSGTAGPGSPLHF
DNA: TGTGCCTGGAGCGGGACGGCAGGGCCCGGTTCACCCCTCCACTTT

D: .
J: TRBJ1-6
size: .
V: TRBV2
CDR3: CASSEVSRGLLYNSPLHF
DNA: TGTGCCAGCAGTGAAGTGAGTAGGGGGTTACTCTATAATTCACCCCTCCACTTT

D: .
J: TRBJ2-1
size: .
V: TRBV4-1
CDR3: CASSQEGTYNEQFF
DNA: TGCGCCAGCAGCCAAGAGGGGACGTACAATGAGCAGTTCTTC

D: .
J: TRBJ2-7
size: .
V: TRBV6-6
CDR3: CASSYSQGRPSYEQYF
DNA: TGTGCCAGCAGTTACTCACAGGGAAGACCCTCCTACGAGCAGTACTTC

D: TRBD1
J: TRBJ2-5
size: .
V: TRBV25-1
CDR3: CASSVPGQFQETQYF
DNA: TGTGCCAGCAGTGTTCCGGGACAGTTTCAAGAGACCCAGTACTTC

D: TRBD2
J: TRBJ2-3
size: once
V: TRBV6-4
CDR3: CASSRTTSGSPDTQYF
DNA: TGTGCCAGCAGCCGCACGACTAGCGGATCCCCAGATACGCAGTATTTT

D: .
J: TRBJ1-1
size: .
V: TRBV10-3
CDR3: CAITSDMLNTEAFF
DNA: TGTGCCATCACCAGCGATATGCTGAACACTGAAGCTTTCTTT

D: TRBD1
J: TRBJ1-5
size: once
V: TRBV2
CDR3: CASMRDRAQPQHF
DNA: TGTGCCAGCATGCGGGACAGGGCTCAGCCCCAGCATTTT

D: TRBD1
J: TRBJ2-6
size: .
V: TRBV5-1
CDR3: CASSWPRAGGQLSGANVLTF
DNA: TGCGCCAGCAGCTGGCCCCGCGCAGGGGGCCAACTCTCTGGGGCCAACGTCCTGACTTTC

D: TRBD2
J: TRBJ2-2
size: .
V: TRBV18
CDR3: CASSPPGLENWSGELFF
DNA: TGTGCCAGCTCGCCGCCGGGACTAGAAAATTGGTCCGGGGAGCTGTTTTTT